This is a list of T cell receptor beta chains from one sample in a study of control samples from healthy donors and cancer patients. TCRdb keeps only in-frame clones here, not all; method: immunoSEQ multiplex PCR. The sample records roughly 120,000 clones, 85% to 95% being singletons. The sample consisted of PBMCs. The receptors shown here come from a man over 45 with head and neck cancer. Each CDR3 is given with its conserved first and last residue. Each record gives: V gene, D gene, J gene, clone size, CDR3 DNA, CDR3 protein. A D gene is named only where the DNA matches it firmly. Rows give clone size only sometimes, using once, few, many, or a class for an expanded clone.

TRBV6-1,TRBD2,TRBJ2-7,NA,TGTGCCAGCAGTGAAAGCGGGGGGGCCGAGTACGAGCAGTACTTC,CASSESGGAEYEQYF
TRBV21-1,NA,TRBJ1-2,NA,TGTGCCAGCAGTGCTCACCCCCTGGGACAGGGCAACTATGGCTACACCTTC,CASSAHPLGQGNYGYTF
TRBV7-3,NA,TRBJ2-1,NA,TGTGCCAGCCGCGAGAGGGGGGACAATGAGCAGTTCTTC,CASRERGDNEQFF
TRBV19,NA,TRBJ2-2,NA,TGTGCCAGTAATCTCGGCGCCGCGAACACCGGGGAGCTGTTTTTT,CASNLGAANTGELFF
TRBV12-3/TRBV12-4,NA,TRBJ2-3,NA,TGTGCCAGCAACGACAACAGGGCCAATACGCAGTATTTT,CASNDNRANTQYF
TRBV18,TRBD2,TRBJ2-3,NA,TGTGCCAGCTCACCGCGCGGGGGAGATACGCAGTATTTT,CASSPRGGDTQYF
TRBV7-6,NA,TRBJ2-2,once,TGTGCCAGCAGCTTAGTGTCGGCAGGGTCCGGGGAGCTGTTTTTT,CASSLVSAGSGELFF
TRBV5-1,NA,TRBJ2-2,NA,TGCGCCAGCAGCTTGGAGTCTTACGGGGAGCTGTTTTTT,CASSLESYGELFF
TRBV6-5,NA,TRBJ1-1,NA,TGTGCCAGCAGTTACCGGGGGCGGACGAACACTGAAGCTTTCTTT,CASSYRGRTNTEAFF
TRBV7-2,NA,TRBJ2-2,NA,TGTGCCAGCTCAACCGGTAGCGGCTACACCGGGGAGCTGTTTTTT,CASSTGSGYTGELFF
TRBV7-2,TRBD1,TRBJ2-6,NA,TGTGCCAGCAGCCCCGGACAGGCATTAGGGGCCAACGTCCTGACTTTC,CASSPGQALGANVLTF
TRBV7-8,TRBD1,TRBJ1-6,NA,TGTGCCAGCAGCTTCTTGGACAGGGCGAATTCACCCCTCCACTTT,CASSFLDRANSPLHF
TRBV28,NA,TRBJ1-5,few,TGTGCCAGCAGTCCCCCCACAGGGCTGAGGGATCAGCCCCAGCATTTT,CASSPPTGLRDQPQHF
TRBV19,NA,TRBJ2-2,NA,TGTGCCAGTAACCCAAAGGACACCGGGGAGCTGTTTTTT,CASNPKDTGELFF
TRBV18,NA,TRBJ1-5,NA,TGTGCCAGCTCAGATACCCAGGGCAATCAGCCCCAGCATTTT,CASSDTQGNQPQHF
TRBV6-1,NA,TRBJ2-7,NA,TGTGCCAGCAGTGAAATGCCTGGGCGAGGAAACGAGCAGTACTTC,CASSEMPGRGNEQYF
TRBV4-3,TRBD1,TRBJ1-2,NA,TGCGCCAGCAGCCAAAGTATGGGGACAGCTAACTATGGCTACACCTTC,CASSQSMGTANYGYTF
TRBV12-3/TRBV12-4,NA,TRBJ2-3,once,TGTGCCAGCAGATTCCGGGACACAGATACGCAGTATTTT,CASRFRDTDTQYF
TRBV7-9,NA,TRBJ1-1,NA,TGTGCCAGCAGCTACGTTCATATCCGAGGAAGGGGAGCTTTCTTT,CASSYVHIRGRGAFF
TRBV27,NA,TRBJ2-7,once,TGTGCCAGCAGCACGGCTAATACCTACGAGCAGTACTTC,CASSTANTYEQYF
TRBV5-4,NA,TRBJ2-7,NA,TGTGCCAGCAGCTACCGGGACTCCTCCTACGAGCAGTACTTC,CASSYRDSSYEQYF
TRBV7-9,TRBD2,TRBJ2-3,NA,TGTGCCAGCAGCTTAGCGGGACTAGCGGGGGGTGCTAGCACAGATACGCAGTATTTT,CASSLAGLAGGASTDTQYF
TRBV27,TRBD2,TRBJ2-3,NA,TGTGCCAGCAGTTTTAGCGGGGGGGCGAGGGATACGCAGTATTTT,CASSFSGGARDTQYF
TRBV30,NA,TRBJ1-1,NA,TGTGCCTGGAGTGTCCGACAGGTTGAAGCTTTCTTT,CAWSVRQVEAFF
TRBV2,TRBD1,TRBJ1-6,NA,TGTGCCAGCAGGGTCCAGGGGGCTCGGTCACCCCTCCACTTT,CASRVQGARSPLHF
TRBV6-4,TRBD1,TRBJ1-1,once,TGTGCCAGCAGGGAGGGACAGGGGAACACTGAAGCTTTCTTT,CASREGQGNTEAFF
TRBV3-1/TRBV3-2,TRBD1,TRBJ1-5,NA,TGTGCCAGCAGCCAAGATTTTTCCAGGGACAGGGAGCCCCAGCATTTT,CASSQDFSRDREPQHF
TRBV27,NA,TRBJ2-7,NA,TGTGCCAGCAGTCGGGACGGACCCTTTTTCGAGCAGTACTTC,CASSRDGPFFEQYF
TRBV7-2,NA,TRBJ2-2,NA,TGTGCCAGCAGCCTGGGGAAGGGGGAGCTGTTTTTT,CASSLGKGELFF
TRBV27,NA,TRBJ1-4,once,TGTGCCAGCAGTTTACTCGGGACTTCTGAAAAACTGTTTTTT,CASSLLGTSEKLFF